The 25 T cell receptor beta chains presented below share a single source sample, sequenced in a study of tumor and adjacent non-tumor tissue in lung cancer listed by TCRdb under 2018. RNA was isolated from bulk unsorted tissue, and RNA quality was assessed with a NanoDrop ND-1000 and an Agilent 2100. For the normal lung samples, distant non-tumor tissue was collected more than 3 cm away from the tumor edge. Library method: multiplex PCR. Sequencing instrument: Illumina HiSeq 2500. Following protocols modified from ARM-PCR, the researchers constructed TCRbeta libraries through three rounds of nested PCR with primers (Table S4). The public sequencing data were trimmed at Q25 with fastp and processed into clonotypes with MiXCR by TCRdb, which kept only in-frame beta chains. Merged by CDR3 protein, the rows form single entries marked with the most common genes and DNA. The sample table holds almost 75,000 distinct CDR3 sequences, of which less than 75% were seen once. Of the sample, around 30% is held by the ten largest clones.

Sequencing used distant non-tumor lung tissue. Source of these receptors: a woman in her fifties or sixties with non-small cell lung cancer.

With regard to this clonotype: This may arise from a read error, as a much more abundant clone is one base away. V and J are TRBV10-3 and TRBJ2-7; TRBD2 aligns across 13 bases. The germline V gene encodes CDR1 ENHRY and CDR2 SYGVKD. This CDR3 is 17 amino acids long. The CDR3 here is CASSDLGLAGETYEQYF. The CDR3 DNA is TGTGCCAGCAGTGATCTCGGACTAGCGGGAGAAACCTACGAGCAGTACTTC.

The chain recombines TRBV6-1 with TRBJ1-1; D is perhaps TRBD1 (6 bases). V was pared by 6 bases and J by 2 bases, with 16 bases between. The length of the CDR3 is 15 residues. Germline V gene sequence: CDR1 MNHNS, CDR2 SASEGT. CDR3 protein: CASRGRTGGNTEAFF. DNA of the CDR3: TGTGCCAGCAGAGGACGTACGGGGGGCAACACTGAAGCTTTCTTT.

As for this clonotype: Germline and junction disagree at one end, which may indicate a read error. The chain uses TRBV5-4 and TRBJ1-1; no definite D call. There are 13 residues in the CDR3. Germline loops: CDR1 SGHNT, CDR2 YYREEE (reference sequence). The CDR3 DNA reads TGTGCCAGCAACTTGGAGTCCAACACTGAAGCTTTCTTT. As protein: CASNLESNTEAFF. The full variable domain, completed using reference TRBV5-4 and TRBJ1-1, is ETGVTQSPTHLIKTRGQQVTLRCSSQSGHNTVSWYQQALGQGPQFIFQYYREEENGRGNFPPRFSGLQFPNYSSELNVNALELDDSALYLCASNLESNTEAFFGQGTRLTVV.

Regarding this clonotype: This may arise from a read error, as a much more abundant clone is one base away. The rearrangement joins TRBV20-1 to TRBJ1-2; a possible D gene is TRBD1 (5 bases). Trimming removed 6 bases from V and 2 bases from J, with 10 bases in between. Germline V CDR1 and CDR2: DFQATT, SNEGSKA (reference sequence). The CDR3 consists of 12 residues. CDR3 bases: TGCAGTGCAACCGCAGGGAACTATGGCTACACCTTC. Amino acid sequence: CSATAGNYGYTF.

Comments on this clonotype: At one of its ends the junction is not consistent with the germline gene, which may arise from a read error. J is TRBJ1-3 and V is TRBV6-6; D remains ambiguous. The CDR3 runs 15 residues. Germline CDR1 and CDR2: MNHNY and SVGAGI (reference sequence). Written as DNA, the CDR3 is TGTGTCAGCAGCTACTCACCGCCCTCTGGAAACACCATATATTTT. Translating it yields CVSSYSPPSGNTIYF.

The table lists this clonotype with many counts. The genes are TRBV5-6 and TRBJ2-1, with 9 bases matching TRBD2. Germline CDR1 reads SGHDT; CDR2 reads YYEEEE. Unmatched junction bases numbered 5, after V lost 3 bases and J lost 1 base. The CDR3 loop spans 16 amino acids. Here the CDR3 reads CASSYLAGSSYNEQFF. The CDR3 nucleotides read TGTGCCAGCAGCTACCTAGCGGGATCATCCTACAATGAGCAGTTCTTC.

Points on this clonotype: A read error may explain this, as a much larger clone is one base away. V is TRBV12-3 or TRBV12-4 and J is TRBJ1-5; 12 nucleotides line up with TRBD1. CDR3 size: 14 residues. The CDR3 here is CAGRGTGGNQPQHF. Written as DNA, the CDR3 is TGTGCCGGCAGGGGGACAGGGGGCAACCAGCCCCAGCATTTT.

This clonotype was picked up a small number of times. Being one base from a much bigger clone, this may be a read error. The rearrangement joins TRBV20-1 to TRBJ2-1; 9 positions match TRBD2. The junction had 7 bases not matched to a gene; V was cut back by 2 bases and J by 8 bases. The CDR3 has 14 amino acids. The germline gives CDR1 DFQATT, CDR2 SNEGSKA (reference sequence). The CDR3 nucleotides are TGCAGTGCTAGAATGCTAGCGGGGCTGGATGAGCAGTTCTTC. Translating gives CSARMLAGLDEQFF.

Comment on this clonotype: One end of the junction varies from germline; a read error may be responsible. This chain links TRBV11-2 with TRBJ2-1; 10 bases map to TRBD2. Looked up from germline, CDR1 is SGHAT and CDR2 is FQNNGV. The CDR3 consists of 16 residues. This CDR3 is CVSSLMTWTSGSEQFF. Written as DNA, the CDR3 is TGTGTCAGCAGCCTAATGACCTGGACTAGCGGATCAGAGCAGTTCTTC.

This chain uses TRBV6-1 with TRBJ2-1, with 11 bases aligning to TRBD1. The CDR3 has 16 amino acids. The V segment lost 4 bases and the J segment 13 bases; nucleotides outside the gene matches: 15. Per the germline V gene, CDR1 is MNHNS and CDR2 is SASEGT. CDR3 residues: CASSVSGTGGHKEQFF. The CDR3 DNA reads TGTGCCAGCAGTGTATCCGGGACAGGGGGACACAAAGAACAGTTCTTC.

Details on this clonotype: The junction shows a germline mismatch at one end, possibly a read error. The rearrangement links TRBV12-3 or TRBV12-4 to TRBJ1-4; the D is unclear. This CDR3 spans 14 amino acids. CDR3 DNA: TGTGCAAGCAGCCCCGCGGTAGACCGCGAAAAACTGTTTTTT. This sequence encodes CASSPAVDREKLFF.

Regarding this clonotype: The junction does not match germline at one end; this may be a read error. The J gene is TRBJ2-1, the V gene TRBV30, with 9 positions matching TRBD2. The CDR3 has 14 residues. From germline, CDR1 is GTSNPN and CDR2 SVGIG (reference sequence). The CDR3 DNA reads TGTGCCTGGAGTGCCCCAGGGACTAGCAATGGGCAGTTCTTC. Amino acid sequence: CAWSAPGTSNGQFF.

V is TRBV4-3 and J is TRBJ1-6; D gene uncertain. V was clipped by 2 bases and J by 12 bases, with 11 bases between them. The length of the CDR3 is 13 residues. Germline V gene data show CDR1 as LGHNA and CDR2 as YSLEER. CDR3 nucleotides: TGCGCCAGCAGCCAAAAACTCGGTTTACCCCTCCACTTT. Encoded protein: CASSQKLGLPLHF.

This clonotype was found once. This clone may be a read error of a much larger clone one base away. The rearrangement links TRBV5-4 to TRBJ2-1; TRBD2 matches 7 bases. This CDR3 contains 15 residues. The trim removed 7 bases at V and 3 bases at J, leaving 10 bases unmatched. Germline loops: CDR1 SGHNT, CDR2 YYREEE (reference sequence). The CDR3 sequence is CASGSGSGIYNEQFF. DNA for the CDR3: TGTGCCAGCGGCTCCGGGAGCGGGATCTACAATGAGCAGTTCTTC.

A remark on this clonotype: The junction differs from germline at one of its ends, possibly a read error. The V gene is TRBV5-4, the J gene TRBJ2-1, with D perhaps TRBD1 (5 bases). This CDR3 has 13 residues. The germline V gene encodes CDR1 SGHNT and CDR2 YYREEE (reference sequence). CDR3 region: CASSEVDSYGQLF. The CDR3 region has the DNA TGTGCCAGCAGCGAGGTTGACAGTTATGGGCAGTTATTC.

Points on this clonotype: Given a much more abundant clone one base away, this may be a read error. The CDR3 ends on some other residue instead of the conserved phenylalanine or tryptophan, so this is likely a read error. The J gene is TRBJ2-2, the V gene TRBV6-2 or TRBV6-3; D uncertain. V was trimmed by 4 bases and J by 6 bases, leaving 12 bases between them. CDR1 is MNHEY, CDR2 SVGEGT, per germline. The CDR3 consists of 14 residues. DNA of the CDR3: TGTGCCAGCAGTTCTGACTCCACGCCCGGGGAGCTGTTTTCT. Protein: CASSSDSTPGELFS.

Remarks on this clonotype: A single base separates this from a much larger clone, so it may be a read error. The chain links TRBV6-1 to TRBJ2-7; a weak D match, TRBD1 (6 bases). Germline V lookup: CDR1 MNHNS, CDR2 SASEGT. The CDR3 has 13 amino acids. The CDR3 nucleotides are TGTGCCTGCAGTGAACAACAGGGTGACGAGCAGTACTTC. Translating gives CACSEQQGDEQYF.

In this sample, this clonotype is medium-sized. The rearrangement joins TRBV4-1 to TRBJ2-2; 10 bases line up with TRBD2. This CDR3 has 18 amino acids. Germline V gene data show CDR1 as MGHRA and CDR2 as YSYEKL. V lost 2 bases, J lost 1 base, and 7 bases stayed unmatched. The chain's CDR3 is CASSQQVRTSGNTGELFF. The CDR3 nucleotides read TGCGCCAGCAGCCAACAAGTTCGGACTAGCGGGAACACCGGGGAGCTGTTTTTT.

A remark on this clonotype: It may be a read error: a sequence one base away is much more abundant. The V and J genes are TRBV6-1 and TRBJ2-7; D call uncertain. Germline CDR1 is MNHNS and CDR2 is SASEGT. V was clipped by 2 bases and J by 5 bases, with 10 bases between them. There are 13 residues in the CDR3. As DNA, the CDR3 is TGTGCCAGCAGTGAACAACTGGGTGACGAGCAGTACTTC. Protein product: CASSEQLGDEQYF.

This clonotype was recorded once. A clone one base away is much larger, so this may be a read error. The J gene is TRBJ1-1, the V gene TRBV6-2 or TRBV6-3; D is undetermined. The germline V gene has CDR1 MNHEY and CDR2 SVGEGT. The CDR3 covers 14 residues. CDR3: CTSSYLRINTEAFF. The CDR3 DNA is TGTACCAGCAGTTACCTCAGGATAAACACTGAAGCTTTCTTT.

This clonotype was seen at least ten times. The chain couples TRBV20-1 to TRBJ1-5; TRBD1 might be the D (6 bases). The CDR3 spans 14 residues. Per the germline V gene, CDR1 is DFQATT and CDR2 is SNEGSKA (reference sequence). Trimming took 0 bases from V and 5 from J, leaving 11 bases between them. CDR3 DNA sequence: TGCAGTGCTAGAGATCGAGCAGGGGATCAGCCCCAGCATTTT. Translation gives CSARDRAGDQPQHF.

Comments on this clonotype: A clone one base away is much larger, so this may be a read error. The genes are TRBV20-1 and TRBJ1-5, with D hard to call. The CDR3 has 15 amino acids. The germline gives CDR1 DFQATT, CDR2 SNEGSKA (reference sequence). CDR3 sequence reads: CSARGLVDSYQPQHF. In DNA form, the CDR3 reads TGCAGTGCTAGAGGGCTCGTGGATAGCTATCAGCCCCAGCATTTT.

The V and J genes are TRBV10-3 and TRBJ2-1, with D possibly called TRBD1 or TRBD2 (5 bases each). Germline assignment: CDR1 ENHRY and CDR2 SYGVKD. The CDR3 extends over 15 amino acids. V lost 4 bases, J lost 7 bases, and 17 bases lay in between. CDR3 amino acids: CAISGDPNPSNEQFF. The DNA for the CDR3 is TGTGCCATCAGTGGGGACCCAAACCCGTCTAATGAGCAGTTCTTC.

A remark on this clonotype: Relative to the germline gene, one junction end is altered; a read error may explain this. This chain uses TRBV5-4 with TRBJ2-7; D remains ambiguous. Germline V gives CDR1 SGHNT, CDR2 YYREEE (reference sequence). The CDR3 totals 13 residues. CDR3: CASSPGGTYERYF. CDR3 coding DNA: TGTGCCAGCAGCCCTGGCGGAACCTACGAGCGGTACTTC.

The chain links TRBV18 to TRBJ2-2; D is possibly TRBD1 (6 bases). CDR1 and CDR2 (germline): KGHSH, LQKENI. The CDR3 is made up of 15 amino acids. V gave up 5 bases and J gave up 6 bases, with 16 bases separating them. The CDR3 DNA is TGTGCCAGCTCAGCGAACAGGGATTCTTCCGGGGAGCTGTTTTTT. It translates to CASSANRDSSGELFF.